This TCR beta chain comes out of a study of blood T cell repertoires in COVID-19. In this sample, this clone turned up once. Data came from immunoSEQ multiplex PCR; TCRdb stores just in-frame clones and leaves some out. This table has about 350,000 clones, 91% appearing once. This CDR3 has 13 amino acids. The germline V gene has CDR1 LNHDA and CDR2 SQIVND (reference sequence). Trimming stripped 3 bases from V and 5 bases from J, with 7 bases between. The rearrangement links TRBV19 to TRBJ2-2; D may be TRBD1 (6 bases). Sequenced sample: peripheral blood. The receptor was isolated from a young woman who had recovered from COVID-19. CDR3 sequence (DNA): TGTGCCAGTAGTATGCAGGGGACCGGGGAGCTGTTTTTT. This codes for CASSMQGTGELFF.